This record concerns one TCR beta chain sequence. This sample is part of a study of blood T cells in healthy people across ages. The use of a sample-barcoded 5' primer and a J-beta primer mix characterized a second PCR of roughly 6 to 12 cycles. Using its own MiXCR run on the 5' RACE reads, TCRdb lists one record per CDR3 protein. The sample includes about 810,000 distinct CDR3 sequences, around 36% seen only once; the top ten take 13%. The donors, all healthy, were Caucasians living in Russia, aged about 6 to 100. V was pared by 4 bases and J by 2 bases, with 10 bases between. Germline loops: CDR1 MGHRA, CDR2 YSYEKL. This CDR3 contains 14 residues.

The TCR comes from a young man in good health. Sequencing was done on a sample of blood. This chain links TRBV4-1 with TRBJ2-3; the D gene is possibly TRBD2 (5 bases). Here the CDR3 reads CASSLDGVTDTQYF. The CDR3 region has the DNA TGCGCCAGCAGCCTGGACGGGGTCACAGATACGCAGTATTTT.